The source of this TCR beta chain is a study of CD8 T cells in ankylosing spondylitis. The CDR3 has 16 residues. Trimming pared 0 bases from V and 4 bases from J, leaving 18 bases between. Germline lookup yields CDR1 SQVTM and CDR2 ANQGSEA. Quantitative 5'-RACE with molecular barcodes generated TCR beta libraries. TCRdb independently ran MiXCR on the 5' RACE reads; one entry per CDR3 protein. The sample yields about 160,000 distinct CDR3 sequences, roughly 10% seen once. The specimen sequenced was blood, either unsorted or a sorted T cell fraction (not recorded which). The sequence derives from a female donor with ankylosing spondylitis or in good health (not recorded which). The chain joins TRBV29-1 to TRBJ1-1; a weak D match, TRBD1 (6 bases). CDR3 in DNA: TGCAGCGTTGAAGATGAGGAGGATAGGGGGAGCACTGAAGCTTTCTTT. This encodes CSVEDEEDRGSTEAFF.